The present T cell receptor beta chain was sequenced within a study of T cells expressing NK-cell markers. Study context: Researchers got TCR beta repertoires out of sorted CD3+CD56+NKG2C+, CD3+CD56+NKG2C- and CD3+CD56-NKG2C+ T cells. Study observations and caveats: A handful of donors showed these clonotypes also leading the CD3+CD56-NKG2C+ fraction. Clarity on HCMV specificity was lacking for the expanded NKG2C+ T cell clones.

Comments on this clonotype: No antigen is known for it.

The authors made TCR beta cDNA libraries by 5'RACE template switching. This switching added a universal primer site and UMIs. Each CDR3 protein gets one entry in TCRdb, which reprocessed the 5' RACE reads and gives no DNA. Its table lists roughly 120,000 distinct CDR3 sequences. Per the germline V gene, CDR1 is LNHNV and CDR2 is YYDKDF (reference sequence). The CDR3 contains 16 residues. The sequence derives from a woman aged 18-70 years in good health. The rearrangement uses TRBV15 and TRBJ2-7; there is no DNA to check the TCRdb D call of TRBD2. Sequenced: blood T cells: a sorted CD56 or NKG2C T cell subset, CD4+ or CD8+ T cells, or bulk PBMC T cells (not recorded which). This chain's CDR3 is CATSSARGDYGDEQYF.